This T cell receptor (beta chain) was sequenced during a study of OX40 agonist ivuxolimab in advanced cancers. Study-wide results and caveats: Clones of CD4+ and CD8+ blood T cells grew by week 6 at doses of 0.1 to 3.0 mg/kg.

Generated by immunoSEQ multiplex PCR, the TCRdb table keeps only in-frame clones and is missing some. The data show 70,000 or so clones, roughly 88% seen once. The CDR3 totals 14 residues. The V segment lost 4 bases and the J segment 5 bases; nucleotides outside the gene matches: 5. CDR1 is SGDLS and CDR2 is YYNGEE in the germline V gene. Concerning this clone: The target antigen is unknown.

The genes are TRBV9 and TRBJ2-1; 8 bases are shared with TRBD1. This sequence was found in an adult with an advanced solid tumor such as melanoma, head and neck, liver or kidney cancer. Sequencing used CD4+ or CD8+ T cells sorted from blood, obtained in a trial of the OX40 agonist ivuxolimab. The DNA for the CDR3 is TGTGCCAGCAGCATCGGACAGGGAAACAATGAGCAGTTCTTC. Protein sequence: CASSIGQGNNEQFF.